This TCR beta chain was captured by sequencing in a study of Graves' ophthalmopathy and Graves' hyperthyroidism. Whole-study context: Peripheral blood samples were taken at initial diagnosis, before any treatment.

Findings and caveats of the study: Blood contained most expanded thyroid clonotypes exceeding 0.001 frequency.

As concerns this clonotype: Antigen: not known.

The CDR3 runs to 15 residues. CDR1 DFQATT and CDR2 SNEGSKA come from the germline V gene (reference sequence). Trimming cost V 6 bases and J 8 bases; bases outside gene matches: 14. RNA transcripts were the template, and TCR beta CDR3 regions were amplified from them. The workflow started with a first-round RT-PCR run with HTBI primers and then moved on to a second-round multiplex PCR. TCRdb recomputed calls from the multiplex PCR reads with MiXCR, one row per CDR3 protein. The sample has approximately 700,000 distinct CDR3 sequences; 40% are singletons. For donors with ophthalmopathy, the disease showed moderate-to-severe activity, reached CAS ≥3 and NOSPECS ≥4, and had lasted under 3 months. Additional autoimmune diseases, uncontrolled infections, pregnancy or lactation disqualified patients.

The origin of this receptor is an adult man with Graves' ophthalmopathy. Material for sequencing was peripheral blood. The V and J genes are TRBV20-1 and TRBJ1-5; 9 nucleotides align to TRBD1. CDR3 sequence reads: CSAPGTGTSLEPQHF. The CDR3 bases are TGCAGTGCCCCCGGGACAGGGACCTCCCTTGAGCCCCAGCATTTT.